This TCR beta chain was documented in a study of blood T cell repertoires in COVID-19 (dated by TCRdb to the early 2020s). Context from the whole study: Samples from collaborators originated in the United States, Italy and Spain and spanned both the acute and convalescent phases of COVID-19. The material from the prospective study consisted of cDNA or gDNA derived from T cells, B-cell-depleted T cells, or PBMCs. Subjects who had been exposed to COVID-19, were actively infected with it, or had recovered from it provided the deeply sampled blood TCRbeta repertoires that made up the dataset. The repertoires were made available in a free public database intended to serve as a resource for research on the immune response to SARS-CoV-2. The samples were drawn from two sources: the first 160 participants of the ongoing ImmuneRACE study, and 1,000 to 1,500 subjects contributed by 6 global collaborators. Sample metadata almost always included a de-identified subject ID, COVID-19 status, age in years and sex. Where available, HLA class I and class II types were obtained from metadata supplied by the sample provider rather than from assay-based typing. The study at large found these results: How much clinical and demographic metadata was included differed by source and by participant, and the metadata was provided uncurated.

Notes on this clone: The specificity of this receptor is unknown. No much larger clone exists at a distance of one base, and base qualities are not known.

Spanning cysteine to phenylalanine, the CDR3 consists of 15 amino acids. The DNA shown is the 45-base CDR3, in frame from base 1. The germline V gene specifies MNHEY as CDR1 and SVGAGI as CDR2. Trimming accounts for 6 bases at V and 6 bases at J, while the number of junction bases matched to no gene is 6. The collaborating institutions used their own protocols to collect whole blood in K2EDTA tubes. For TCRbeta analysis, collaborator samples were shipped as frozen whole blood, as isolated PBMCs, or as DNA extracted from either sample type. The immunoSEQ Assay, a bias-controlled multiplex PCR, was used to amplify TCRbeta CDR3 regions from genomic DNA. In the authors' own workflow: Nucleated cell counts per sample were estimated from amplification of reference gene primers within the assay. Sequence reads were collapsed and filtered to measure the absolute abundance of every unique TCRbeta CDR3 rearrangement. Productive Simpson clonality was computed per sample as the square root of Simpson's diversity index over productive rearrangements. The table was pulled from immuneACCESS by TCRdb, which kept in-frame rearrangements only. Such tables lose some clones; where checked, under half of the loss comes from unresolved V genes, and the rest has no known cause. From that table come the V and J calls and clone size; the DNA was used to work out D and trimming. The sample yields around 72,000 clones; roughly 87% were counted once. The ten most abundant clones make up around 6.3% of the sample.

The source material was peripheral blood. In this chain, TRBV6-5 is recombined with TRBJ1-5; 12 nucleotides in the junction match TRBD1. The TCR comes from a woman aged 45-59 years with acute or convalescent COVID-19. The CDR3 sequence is CASRAGTGGSQPQHF. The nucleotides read TGTGCCAGCAGGGCCGGGACAGGGGGCTCTCAGCCCCAGCATTTT.